These 18 T cell receptor beta chains came from one sample sequenced in a study of CXCR3-negative and CXCR3-positive naive CD8 T cells (dated by TCRdb to 2018 to 2020). The sequencing machine was a NextSeq 550. The Human TCR Profiling Kit (MiLaboratory) was used to prepare UMI-labeled 5' RACE TRB cDNA libraries. After TCRdb reprocessed the reads, each CDR3 protein sequence was kept as one row, without DNA. The table kept for this sample lists about 40,000 distinct CDR3 sequences. Roughly 8% of the sample belongs to the ten largest clones. Sequenced input: memory CD8+ T cells from blood. The label giving this sample's cell subset or site can be read as: conventional CD8+ memory T cells (TMEM), sorted as controls. All receptors come from a human donor in good health. Some clones in this sample may be carry-over from other donors' samples.

The chain links TRBV4-2 to TRBJ2-1; TCRdb gives TRBD1 as the D gene, but with no DNA this cannot be confirmed. Germline V gene lookup returns CDR1 LGHNA and CDR2 YNFKEQ. The CDR3 runs 15 residues. CDR3 region: CASSQGVGELGEQFF.

The chain's CDR3 is CSVVVGSSGETQYF. The chain recombines TRBV29-1 with TRBJ2-5. Germline CDR1 SQVTM, CDR2 ANQGSEA. This CDR3 spans 14 amino acids.

The V call is TRBV28, the J call TRBJ2-7; TCRdb names TRBD2, which stays unverified in the absence of DNA. The germline gives CDR1 MDHEN, CDR2 SYDVKM. The CDR3 runs to 16 residues. Here the CDR3 reads CASSSPRDSYHYEQYF.

This sequence joins TRBV6-6 and TRBJ1-2; TCRdb gives TRBD1 as the D gene, but with no DNA this cannot be confirmed. Per the germline V gene, CDR1 is MNHNY and CDR2 is SVGAGI (reference sequence). CDR3 length: 13 residues. The CDR3 is CASSYLPGDGYTF.

V usage is TRBV5-1 and J usage is TRBJ2-7; TCRdb names TRBD1, which stays unverified in the absence of DNA. This CDR3 has 16 amino acids. Germline CDR1 is SGHRS and CDR2 is YFSETQ. The CDR3 protein is CASSASGQGALDEQYF.

The V gene is TRBV7-2, the J gene TRBJ2-3; the D gene TCRdb calls, TRBD1, cannot be checked with no DNA. Germline CDR1 SGHTA, CDR2 FQGNSA. This CDR3 is 16 amino acids long. The CDR3 spells CASSPDRGHRTDTQYF.

The V and J genes are TRBV7-9 and TRBJ2-7. Germline CDR1 reads SEHNR; CDR2 reads FQNEAQ (reference sequence). The length of the CDR3 is 14 residues. The chain's CDR3 is CASSNDRGPYEQYF.

Measured by frequency, this clonotype is medium-sized. CDR3 region: CASSRTGEGNEQFF. The V call is TRBV6-4, the J call TRBJ2-1; there is no DNA to check the TCRdb D call of TRBD1. Germline values: CDR1 MRHNA, CDR2 SNTAGT. This CDR3 has 14 residues.

V and J are TRBV6-6 and TRBJ1-1; TCRdb lists TRBD1, though no DNA is available to test this call. This CDR3 is 14 amino acids long. Looked up from germline, CDR1 is MNHNY and CDR2 is SVGAGI (reference sequence). The CDR3 here is CACIPGQGLNEAFF.

The chain links TRBV7-2 to TRBJ2-5. This CDR3 comprises 15 residues. Germline-derived CDR1 and CDR2 are SGHTA and FQGNSA. CDR3 region: CASSSLTSPPETQYF.

CDR3 loop: CATSPRTGGLDEQFF. The chain links TRBV28 to TRBJ2-1; the D gene TCRdb calls, TRBD1, cannot be checked with no DNA. Germline V gene sequence: CDR1 MDHEN, CDR2 SYDVKM. This CDR3 is 15 amino acids long.

The rearrangement joins TRBV27 to TRBJ1-1; TCRdb's D call, TRBD1, is unchecked because there is no DNA. The CDR3 sequence is 17 residues long. CDR1 is MNHEY, CDR2 SMNVEV, per germline (reference sequence). CDR3 protein: CASSSGTAQYFNTEAFF.

The chain has TRBV9 and TRBJ1-3. The CDR3 runs 16 residues. From germline, CDR1 is SGDLS and CDR2 YYNGEE. The CDR3 region is CASSGGGRGTGNTIYF.

The chain joins TRBV6-6 to TRBJ1-4. This CDR3 spans 15 amino acids. Germline V gives CDR1 MNHNY, CDR2 SVGAGI (reference sequence). The CDR3 region is CASSDLSGDGEKLFF.

The rearrangement uses TRBV29-1 and TRBJ2-5; TCRdb lists TRBD2, though no DNA is available to test this call. Germline lookup yields CDR1 SQVTM and CDR2 ANQGSEA. CDR3 length: 14 residues. CDR3 in amino acids: CSVEWAGRKETQYF.

The chain is built from TRBV5-5 and TRBJ2-1; TCRdb reports TRBD1, a call that lacks DNA to check it against. The CDR3 is made up of 16 amino acids. The V gene's germline CDR1 is SGHKS and CDR2 YYEKEE (reference sequence). The CDR3 loop is CASCTGTGDLGDEQLF.

The chain uses TRBV7-3 and TRBJ2-1; TCRdb proposes TRBD1, but this gene call is untestable without DNA. The V gene's germline CDR1 is SGHTA and CDR2 FQGTGA. The CDR3 consists of 13 residues. The CDR3 sequence: CASRAGAEDEQFF.

The chain employs TRBV28 and TRBJ2-3; with no DNA, the TCRdb D assignment of TRBD1 cannot be verified. The CDR3 spans 14 residues. Germline loops: CDR1 MDHEN, CDR2 SYDVKM. Here the CDR3 reads CASSLQLTRDTQYF.